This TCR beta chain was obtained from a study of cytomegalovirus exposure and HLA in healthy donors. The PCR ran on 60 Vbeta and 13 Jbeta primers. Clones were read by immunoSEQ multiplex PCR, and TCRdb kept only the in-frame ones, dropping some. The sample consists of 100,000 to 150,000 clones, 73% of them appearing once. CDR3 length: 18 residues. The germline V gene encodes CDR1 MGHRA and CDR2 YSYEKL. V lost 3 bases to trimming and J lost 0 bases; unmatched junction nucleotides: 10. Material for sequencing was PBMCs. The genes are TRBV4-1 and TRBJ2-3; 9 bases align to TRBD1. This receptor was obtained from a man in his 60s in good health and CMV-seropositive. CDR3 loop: CASSHSPGQGLSTDTQYF. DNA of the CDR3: TGCGCCAGCAGCCACTCACCTGGACAGGGGCTTAGCACAGATACGCAGTATTTT.